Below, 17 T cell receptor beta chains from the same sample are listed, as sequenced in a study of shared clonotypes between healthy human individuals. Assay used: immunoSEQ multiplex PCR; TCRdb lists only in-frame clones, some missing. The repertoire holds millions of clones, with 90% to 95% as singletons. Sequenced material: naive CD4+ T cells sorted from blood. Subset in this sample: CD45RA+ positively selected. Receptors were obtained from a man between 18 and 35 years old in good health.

CDR3 amino acids: CASSDRTGGQGNSPLHF. The CDR3 bases are TGTGCCAGCAGTGACAGAACCGGAGGACAGGGTAATTCACCCCTCCACTTT. The rearrangement joins TRBV6-4 to TRBJ1-6, with TRBD1 identical over 8 bases. The CDR3 consists of 17 residues. Germline CDR1 MRHNA, CDR2 SNTAGT. J lost 6 bases, V lost 2 bases, and 9 bases had no gene match.

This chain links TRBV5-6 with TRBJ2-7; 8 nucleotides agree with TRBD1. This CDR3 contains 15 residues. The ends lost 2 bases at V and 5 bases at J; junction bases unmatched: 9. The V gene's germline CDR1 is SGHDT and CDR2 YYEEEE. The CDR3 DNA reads TGTGCCAGCAGCTTCCATCAGGGGGCGAGGAACGAGCAGTACTTC. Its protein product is CASSFHQGARNEQYF.

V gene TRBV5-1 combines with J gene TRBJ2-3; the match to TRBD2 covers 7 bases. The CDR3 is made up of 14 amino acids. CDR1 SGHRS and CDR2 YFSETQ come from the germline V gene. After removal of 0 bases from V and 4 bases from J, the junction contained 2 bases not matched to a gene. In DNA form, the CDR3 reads TGCGCCAGCAGCTTGGTGCTAGCGGCAGATACGCAGTATTTT. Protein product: CASSLVLAADTQYF.

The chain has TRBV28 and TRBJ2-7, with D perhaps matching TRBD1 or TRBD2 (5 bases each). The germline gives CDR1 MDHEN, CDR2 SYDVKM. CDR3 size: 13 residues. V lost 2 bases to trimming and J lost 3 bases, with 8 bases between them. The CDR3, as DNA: TGTGCCAGCAGTTTAAGGGACGGCTACGAGCAGTACTTC. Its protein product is CASSLRDGYEQYF.

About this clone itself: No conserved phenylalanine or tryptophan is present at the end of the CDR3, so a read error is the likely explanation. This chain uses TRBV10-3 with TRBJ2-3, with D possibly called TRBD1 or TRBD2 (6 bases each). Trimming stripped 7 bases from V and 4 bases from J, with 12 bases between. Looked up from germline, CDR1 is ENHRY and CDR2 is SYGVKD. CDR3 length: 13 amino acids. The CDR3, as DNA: TGTGCCATCAACGGGGGCGACGCAGATACGCAGTATCTT. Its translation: CAINGGDADTQYL.

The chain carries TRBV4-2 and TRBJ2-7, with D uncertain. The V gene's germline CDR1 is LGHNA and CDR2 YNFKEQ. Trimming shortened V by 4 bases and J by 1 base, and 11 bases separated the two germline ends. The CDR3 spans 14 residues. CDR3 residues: CASSLTADSYEQYF. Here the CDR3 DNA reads TGTGCCAGCAGCCTGACTGCGGATTCCTACGAGCAGTACTTC.

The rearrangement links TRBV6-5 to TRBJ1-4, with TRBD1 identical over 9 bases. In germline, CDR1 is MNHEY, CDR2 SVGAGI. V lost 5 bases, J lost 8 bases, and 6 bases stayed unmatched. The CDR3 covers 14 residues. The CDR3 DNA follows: TGTGCCAGCAGTAGGACAGGGGAAGGAGAAAAACTGTTTTTT. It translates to CASSRTGEGEKLFF.

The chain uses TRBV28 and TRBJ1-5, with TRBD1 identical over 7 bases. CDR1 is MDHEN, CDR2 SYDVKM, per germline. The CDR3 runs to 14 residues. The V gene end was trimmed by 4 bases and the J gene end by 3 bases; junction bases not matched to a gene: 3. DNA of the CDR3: TGTGCCAGCAGTTCAGGGGGTCCCAATCAGCCCCAGCATTTT. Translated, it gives CASSSGGPNQPQHF. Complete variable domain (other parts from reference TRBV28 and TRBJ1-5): DVKVTQSSRYLVKRTGEKVFLECVQDMDHENMFWYRQDPGLGLRLIYFSYDVKMKEKGDIPEGYSVSREKKERFSLILESASTNQTSMYLCASSSGGPNQPQHFGDGTRLSIL.

The CDR3 DNA reads as TGTGCCAGCAGATCGGGACCGGAGGACCTCTATGGCTACACCTTC. Translating gives CASRSGPEDLYGYTF. The chain uses TRBV6-4 and TRBJ1-2; D is perhaps TRBD1 (5 bases). The V gene lost 6 bases and the J gene lost 4 bases, with 18 bases spanning the gap. Germline V gene data show CDR1 as MRHNA and CDR2 as SNTAGT. The CDR3 consists of 15 residues.

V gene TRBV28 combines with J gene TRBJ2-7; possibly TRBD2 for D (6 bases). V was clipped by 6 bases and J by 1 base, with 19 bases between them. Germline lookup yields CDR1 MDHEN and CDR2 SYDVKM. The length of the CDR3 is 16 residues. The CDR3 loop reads CASSLTGGSGSYEQYF. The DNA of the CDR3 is TGTGCCAGCAGCCTCACCGGAGGGTCGGGTTCCTACGAGCAGTACTTC.

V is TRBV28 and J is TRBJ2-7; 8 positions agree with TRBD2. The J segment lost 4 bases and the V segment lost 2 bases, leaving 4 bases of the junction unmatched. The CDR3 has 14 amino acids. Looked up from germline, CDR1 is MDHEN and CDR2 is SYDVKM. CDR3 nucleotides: TGTGCCAGCAGTTTAAGCGGGGGCTTGTACGAGCAGTACTTC. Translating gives CASSLSGGLYEQYF.

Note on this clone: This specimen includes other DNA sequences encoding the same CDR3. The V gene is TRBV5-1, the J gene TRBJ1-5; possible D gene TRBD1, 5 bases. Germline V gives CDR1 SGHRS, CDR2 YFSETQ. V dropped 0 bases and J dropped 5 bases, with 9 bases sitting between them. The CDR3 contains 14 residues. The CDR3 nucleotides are TGCGCCAGCAGCTTGGAGCAGGGCGATCAGCCCCAGCATTTT. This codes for CASSLEQGDQPQHF. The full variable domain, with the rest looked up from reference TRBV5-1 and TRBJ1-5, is KAGVTQTPRYLIKTRGQQVTLSCSPISGHRSVSWYQQTPGQGLQFLFEYFSETQRNKGNFPGRFSGRQFSNSRSEMNVSTLELGDSALYLCASSLEQGDQPQHFGDGTRLSIL.

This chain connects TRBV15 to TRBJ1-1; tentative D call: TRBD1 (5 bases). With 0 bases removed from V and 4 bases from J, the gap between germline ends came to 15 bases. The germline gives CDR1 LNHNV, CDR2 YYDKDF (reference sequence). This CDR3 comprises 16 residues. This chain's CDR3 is CATSRDWDRVSTEAFF. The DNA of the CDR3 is TGTGCCACCAGCAGAGATTGGGACCGGGTTAGCACTGAAGCTTTCTTT.

The CDR3 spells CASSLTRPGAYNEQFF. The CDR3 coding sequence is TGTGCCAGCAGCTTAACAAGGCCAGGGGCCTACAATGAGCAGTTCTTC. This rearrangement joins TRBV11-2 to TRBJ2-1; the D gene is possibly TRBD1 (6 bases). With 2 bases removed from V and 2 bases from J, the gap between germline ends came to 13 bases. The CDR3 has 16 residues. The germline CDR1 and CDR2 sequences are SGHAT and FQNNGV.

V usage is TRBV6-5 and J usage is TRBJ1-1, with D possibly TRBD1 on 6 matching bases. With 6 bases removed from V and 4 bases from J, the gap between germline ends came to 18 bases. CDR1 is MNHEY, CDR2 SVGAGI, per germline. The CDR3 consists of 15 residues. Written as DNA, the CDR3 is TGTGCCAGCAGAGGGAACACAGGGAGAAGCACTGAAGCTTTCTTT. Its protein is CASRGNTGRSTEAFF.

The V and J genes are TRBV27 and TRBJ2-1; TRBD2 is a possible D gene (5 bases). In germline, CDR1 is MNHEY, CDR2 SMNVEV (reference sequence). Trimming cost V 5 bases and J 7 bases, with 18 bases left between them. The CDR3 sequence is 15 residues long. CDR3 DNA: TGTGCCAGCAGTGCACGACTGGGCTGGGAGAATGAGCAGTTCTTC. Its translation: CASSARLGWENEQFF.

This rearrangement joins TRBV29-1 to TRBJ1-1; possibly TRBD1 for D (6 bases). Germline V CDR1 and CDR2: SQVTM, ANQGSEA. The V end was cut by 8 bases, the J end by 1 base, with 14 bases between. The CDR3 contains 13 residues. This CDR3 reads CSHRGRGNTEAFF. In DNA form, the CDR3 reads TGCAGCCACCGGGGGCGGGGGAACACTGAAGCTTTCTTT.